Reported below is one T cell receptor (beta chain). The sample belongs to a study of blood T cell repertoires in COVID-19. The overall study: Specimens from acute and convalescent COVID-19 originated in the United States, Italy and Spain. PBMCs, B-cell-depleted T cells, or T cells provided the cDNA or gDNA that made up the material.

Trimming shortened V by 3 bases and J by 1 base, and 12 bases separated the two germline ends. The CDR3 loop spans 16 amino acids. The germline V gene has CDR1 ENHRY and CDR2 SYGVKD. Original data processing: Estimation of nucleated cell counts was performed using reference gene primer amplification. The protocol was immunoSEQ multiplex PCR, while the TCRdb copy is restricted to in-frame clones and leaves out a portion. V, J and clone size are those of that table, while D and trimming were read from the DNA. The sample has around 230,000 clones, around 87% seen once. The chain has TRBV10-3 and TRBJ2-2; D is perhaps TRBD2 (6 bases). The source of this sequence is a man in his 60s who had recovered from COVID-19. Sequences were obtained from peripheral blood. The CDR3 is CAISEWMGGNTGELFF. CDR3 coding DNA: TGTGCCATCAGTGAATGGATGGGAGGGAACACCGGGGAGCTGTTTTTT.